Detailed here is one TCR beta chain. Its antigen remains unidentified. The germline V and J ends were trimmed by 1 base and 10 bases, with 14 bases remaining between them. The CDR3 totals 13 residues. Germline CDR1 reads GTSNPN; CDR2 reads SVGIG (reference sequence). Both TRBC1 and TRBC2 were covered by a beta constant-region primer of two equimolar oligonucleotides. The ligated cDNA underwent four PCR rounds using SP2 and nested alpha and beta constant-region primers. In TCRdb, the UMI-ligation and nested PCR reads were re-called with MiXCR into one record per CDR3 protein. The sample has 150,000 or so distinct CDR3 sequences, about 20% seen once. This entry comes from a study of naive and memory T cell subsets. Study-wide points: Naive repertoires, especially CD8, held a few larger clonotypes, possibly memory cells re-expressing CD45RA.

The sequence derives from a human donor in good health. The sample taken for sequencing was naive CD4+ T cells from blood. The chain couples TRBV30 to TRBJ1-5, with D uncertain. Written as DNA, the CDR3 is TGTGCCTGGAGTGCTGGGGATTTGAATCCCCAGCATTTT. This gives the protein CAWSAGDLNPQHF.